A selection of T cell receptor beta chains follows, all from one sample in a study of T cell responses to AZD1222 COVID-19 vaccine. Only in-frame clones appear in the TCRdb table, and some are missing; sequencing was by immunoSEQ multiplex PCR. The sample records around 130,000 clones, about 89% being singletons. Source: peripheral blood, taken on day 0 of AZD1222 vaccination. Receptor source: an adult in good health. The CDR3 runs from the conserved cysteine through the conserved F or W. The D gene is left open where the match is weak. Expanded clones are given a class, and other clones once, few, many or no size at all.

- TRBD2 TRBJ2-1 TRBV11-2 TGTGCCAGCAGCTTAGCACTAGCGGGAGGCCTCAAGTGGAATGAGCAGTTCTTC CASSLALAGGLKWNEQFF
- - TRBJ2-1 TRBV20-1 TGCAGTGCTAGTCCGGGACTGAATGAGCAGTTCTTC CSASPGLNEQFF
- - TRBJ2-7 TRBV7-9 TGTGCCAGCAGCTTAGAAGGGGCTAGGACCTACGAGCAGTACTTC CASSLEGARTYEQYF
- - TRBJ2-3 TRBV6-5 TGTGCCAGCAGATCCGGGTACCAAGATACGCAGTATTTT CASRSGYQDTQYF
- TRBD1 TRBJ2-1 TRBV28 TGTGCCAGCAGACTCAACCCGGGGACAGGGTCTTACAATGAGCAGTTCTTC CASRLNPGTGSYNEQFF
- - TRBJ2-7 TRBV6-5 TGTGCCAGCCGAATGGACTGGACAAACTCCTACGAGCAGTACTTC CASRMDWTNSYEQYF
- TRBD1 TRBJ1-2 TRBV28 TGTGCCAGCAGGGACAGGGGAGGCCACTATGGCTACACCTTC CASRDRGGHYGYTF
- - TRBJ2-7 TRBV12-5 TGTGCTAGTGGTTTGAAGGGCCCCGCCACCTACGAGCAGTACTTC CASGLKGPATYEQYF
- - TRBJ1-1 TRBV27 TGTGCCAGCAGTTTATGGCTAGGGGGGGACACTGAAGCTTTCTTT CASSLWLGGDTEAFF
- - TRBJ1-5 TRBV5-1 TGCGCCAGCAGCTTTCTACAGCCCCAGCATTTT CASSFLQPQHF
- - TRBJ1-2 TRBV15 TGTGCCACCAGCAGAGAAGGGGTCGGAGTGAACTATGGCTACACCTTC CATSREGVGVNYGYTF
- TRBD1 TRBJ2-7 TRBV2 TGTGCCAGAACACAGGGGGGCCGGCCCTACGAGCAGTACTTC CARTQGGRPYEQYF
- - TRBJ2-7 TRBV29-1 TGCAGCGTTTCCGGGACGGTGTCCTACGAGCAGTACTTC CSVSGTVSYEQYF
- - TRBJ1-1 TRBV6-4 TGTGCCAGCAGTCCCGCCGCTTTTGGTGAAGCTTTCTTT CASSPAAFGEAFF
once TRBD1 TRBJ1-1 TRBV18 TGTGCCAGCTCACCGGGGACAGGGAGAGCTGAAGCTTTCTTT CASSPGTGRAEAFF
- - TRBJ2-5 TRBV4-1 TGCGCCAGCAGCCAAGATTGGGGGGGCGCAGAGACCCAGTACTTC CASSQDWGGAETQYF
- - TRBJ1-2 TRBV2 TGTGCCAGCAGTCTTCGAGGACAAGACTATGGCTACACCTTC CASSLRGQDYGYTF
- - TRBJ1-2 TRBV12-5 TGTGCTAGTGGTTTCGGGGGCTTGGGCTATGGCTACACCTTC CASGFGGLGYGYTF
- - TRBJ1-1 TRBV29-1 TGCAGCGTTGGGCACAGAGCGAACACTGAAGCTTTCTTT CSVGHRANTEAFF
- TRBD1 TRBJ2-7 TRBV23-1 TGCGCCAGCAGTCTCTCCGGGACAGGGAGGTCCTCCTACGAGCAGTACTTC CASSLSGTGRSSYEQYF
- - TRBJ2-5 TRBV6-5 TGTGCCAGCAGGAGGGCCCCATGGGAGACCCAGTACTTC CASRRAPWETQYF
- - TRBJ1-3 TRBV9 TGTGCCAGCAGCCTTGTGGAGGACACCATATATTTT CASSLVEDTIYF
- TRBD1 TRBJ2-7 TRBV24-1 TGTGCGACCGCATCGGGACAGGGAAACTACGAGCAGTACTTC CATASGQGNYEQYF
- - TRBJ2-2 TRBV6-4 TGTGCCAGCAGCAAGGAGGAAAGCACCGGGGAGCTGTTTTTT CASSKEESTGELFF
- TRBD1 TRBJ1-1 TRBV27 TGTGCCAGCAGTAGGACAGGTTCTAACACTGAAGCTTTCTTT CASSRTGSNTEAFF
- - TRBJ1-2 TRBV29-1 TGCAGCGTTGAGGGCAGCGCGACGTCTATGCGGTACACCTTC CSVEGSATSMRYTF
- TRBD1 TRBJ1-5 TRBV19 TGTGCCAGTAGTAAGGGACAGGGCAATCAGCCCCAGCATTTT CASSKGQGNQPQHF
- - TRBJ1-4 TRBV30 TGTGCCTGGAGTAGACTAGGCCGGGAACTGTTTTTT CAWSRLGRELFF
- - TRBJ1-1 TRBV18 TGTGCCAGCTCACCACTAGGGATGAACACTGAAGCTTTCTTT CASSPLGMNTEAFF
- - TRBJ1-4 TRBV5-6 TGTGCCAGCGGAACCTGGACAGATAATGAAAAACTGTTTTTT CASGTWTDNEKLFF
- - TRBJ1-3 TRBV7-9 TGTGCCAGCAGTCGAATCTCTGGAAACACCATATATTTT CASSRISGNTIYF
- TRBD1 TRBJ1-6 TRBV30 TGTGCCTGGAGTCCTACCAAGGGGGCTTATAATTCACCCCTCCACTTT CAWSPTKGAYNSPLHF
few - TRBJ1-5 TRBV19 TGTGCCAGTAGTTCATACGCAGGGGTTAGCAATCAGCCCCAGCATTTT CASSSYAGVSNQPQHF
- - TRBJ2-3 TRBV15 TGTGCCACCAGACCGGAGGGGCAAGGTATGGATACGCAGTATTTT CATRPEGQGMDTQYF
- TRBD1 TRBJ1-1 TRBV11-2 TGTGCCAGCAGCTTACAGGGGGAGGGGAACACTGAAGCTTTCTTT CASSLQGEGNTEAFF
- - TRBJ1-5 TRBV2 TGTGCCAGCAGTGAGGACCTAAATCAGCCCCAGCATTTT CASSEDLNQPQHF
- TRBD2 TRBJ2-1 TRBV2 TGTGCCAGCAGTGAACAGACTAGCGGCCCTAATGAGCAGTTCTTC CASSEQTSGPNEQFF
- - TRBJ2-2 TRBV6-2/TRBV6-3 TGTGCCAGCAGTCCGGTGTCCACGAGACAGAACACCGGGGAGCTGTTTTTT CASSPVSTRQNTGELFF
once - TRBJ1-1 TRBV24-1 TGTGCCACCAGTGATACGGGTAGGGGGGCCGAAGCTTTCTTT CATSDTGRGAEAFF
- - TRBJ2-7 TRBV10-3 TGTGCCATCAGTGGTCAGTACGAGCAGTACTTC CAISGQYEQYF